This record looks at one T cell receptor beta chain sequence and its context. The protocol was immunoSEQ multiplex PCR, while the TCRdb copy is restricted to in-frame clones and leaves out a portion. The data show 2 million to 2.5 million clones, with 93% seen just once and roughly 1.7% held by the top ten. Germline values: CDR1 SEHNR, CDR2 FQNEAQ (reference sequence). The CDR3 sequence is 14 residues long. The sample is drawn from a study of shared clonotypes between healthy human individuals. CD8 cells classed as naive were CD45RO-negative and positively selected for CCR7, excluding terminally differentiated effector memory CD45RA+ cells. Every donor was a Caucasian adult from Nashville, Tennessee.

The specimen was naive CD8+ T cells from PBMCs. The TCR originated in a young man in good health. Some clones in this sample may be carry-over from other donors' samples. This chain connects TRBV7-9 to TRBJ2-1; D could derive from TRBD1 or TRBD2 (7 bases each). The CDR3 sequence is CAEQGRVIYNEQFF. The CDR3 nucleotides are TGTGCAGAACAGGGGAGGGTTATTTACAATGAGCAGTTCTTC.